This T cell receptor (beta chain) was sequenced in a study of T cell changes during pregnancy in multiple sclerosis. The germline CDR1 and CDR2 sequences are PRHDT and FYEKMQ (reference sequence). CDR3 length equals 12 residues. V lost 0 bases and J lost 10, with 6 bases in between. Method: immunoSEQ multiplex PCR; TCRdb's copy keeps in-frame clones and lacks some. Of tens of thousands of clones in the sample, around 94% were seen once. The receptor comes from a female donor with multiple sclerosis, enrolled in a pregnancy study. The material sequenced was CD8+ T cells from peripheral blood mononuclear cells, taken after pregnancy. The V and J genes are TRBV13 and TRBJ2-2; tentatively, D is TRBD1 (6 bases). CDR3: CASSLGGQELFF. DNA of the CDR3: TGTGCCAGCAGCTTAGGGGGACAGGAGCTGTTTTTT.